The T cell receptor (beta chain) described here comes from a study of beta chain features in type 1 diabetes. The study, taken as a whole, reports: A moderate, significant TCRB CDR3 shortening appeared in type 1 diabetes across four CD4+ subsets. A cDNA-based sequencing approach could over-represent cells with high TCR expression.

Blood was drawn once from each donor into heparinised tubes. The draws averaged about 120 mL. Markers CD45RO/CCR7/CD25/CD127/CD95/CD27 served to sort CD4+ naive, central memory, regulatory and stem cell-like memory cells. Purity exceeded 95% in all sorted populations. This CDR3 has 15 amino acids. From germline, CDR1 is LNHNV and CDR2 YYDKDF (reference sequence). The V end was cut by 0 bases, the J end by 6 bases, with 15 bases between. TCRB transcripts that were expressed got sequenced, as all of the isolated RNA had been reverse transcribed. This table comes from immunoSEQ multiplex PCR, and its TCRdb copy is limited to in-frame clones, with some not included. The sample holds roughly 730,000 clones, around an eighth seen once. Only a few counts were recorded for this clone. As yet, its antigen is unknown.

The origin of this receptor is a man between 18 and 35 years old with type 1 diabetes. The V gene is TRBV15, the J gene TRBJ2-7; D gene unclear. Material: naive CD4+ T cells from blood. CDR3 bases: TGTGCCACCAGCAGAGATTGGGTCGTGGGTTCCGAGCAGTACTTC. Translation: CATSRDWVVGSEQYF.